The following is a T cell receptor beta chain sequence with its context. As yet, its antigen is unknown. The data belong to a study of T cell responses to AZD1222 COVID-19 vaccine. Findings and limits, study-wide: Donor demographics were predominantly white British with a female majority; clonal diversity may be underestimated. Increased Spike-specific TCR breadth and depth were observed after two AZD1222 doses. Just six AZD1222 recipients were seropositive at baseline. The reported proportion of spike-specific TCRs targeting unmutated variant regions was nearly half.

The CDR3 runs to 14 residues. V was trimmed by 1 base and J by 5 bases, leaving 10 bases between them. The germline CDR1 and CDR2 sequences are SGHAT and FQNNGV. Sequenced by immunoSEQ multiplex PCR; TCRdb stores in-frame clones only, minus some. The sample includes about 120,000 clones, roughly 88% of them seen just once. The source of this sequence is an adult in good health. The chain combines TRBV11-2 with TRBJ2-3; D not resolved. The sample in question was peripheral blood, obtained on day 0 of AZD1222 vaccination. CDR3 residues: CASSLVGSRDTQYF. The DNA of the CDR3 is TGTGCCAGCAGCTTAGTGGGCTCTCGAGATACGCAGTATTTT. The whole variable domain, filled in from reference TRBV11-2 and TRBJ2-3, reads EAGVAQSPRYKIIEKRQSVAFWCNPISGHATLYWYQQILGQGPKLLIQFQNNGVVDDSQLPKDRFSAERLKGVDSTLKIQPAKLEDSAVYLCASSLVGSRDTQYFGPGTRLTVL.